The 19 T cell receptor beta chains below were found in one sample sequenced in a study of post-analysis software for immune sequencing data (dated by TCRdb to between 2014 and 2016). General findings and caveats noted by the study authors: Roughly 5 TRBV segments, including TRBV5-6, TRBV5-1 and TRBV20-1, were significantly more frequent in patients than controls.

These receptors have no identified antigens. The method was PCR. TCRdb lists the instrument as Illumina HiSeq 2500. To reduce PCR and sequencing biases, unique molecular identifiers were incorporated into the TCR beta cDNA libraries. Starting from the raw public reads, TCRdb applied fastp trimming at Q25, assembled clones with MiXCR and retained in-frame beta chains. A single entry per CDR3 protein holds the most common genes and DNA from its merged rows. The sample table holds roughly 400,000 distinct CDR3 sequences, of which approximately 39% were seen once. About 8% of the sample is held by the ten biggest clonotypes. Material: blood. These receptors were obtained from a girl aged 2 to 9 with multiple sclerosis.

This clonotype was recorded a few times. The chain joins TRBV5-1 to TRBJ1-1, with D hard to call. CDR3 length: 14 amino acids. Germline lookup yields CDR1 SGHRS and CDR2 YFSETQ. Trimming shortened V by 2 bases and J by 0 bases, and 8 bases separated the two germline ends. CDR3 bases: TGCGCCAGCAGCTTTGTGAGAATGAACACTGAAGCTTTCTTT. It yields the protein CASSFVRMNTEAFF.

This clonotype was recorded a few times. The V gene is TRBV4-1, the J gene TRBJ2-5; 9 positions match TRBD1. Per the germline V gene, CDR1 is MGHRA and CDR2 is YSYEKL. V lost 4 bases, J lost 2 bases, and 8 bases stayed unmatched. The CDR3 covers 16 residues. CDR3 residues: CASSPPDRGGQETQYF. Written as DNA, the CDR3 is TGCGCCAGCAGCCCGCCGGACAGGGGAGGTCAAGAGACCCAGTACTTC.

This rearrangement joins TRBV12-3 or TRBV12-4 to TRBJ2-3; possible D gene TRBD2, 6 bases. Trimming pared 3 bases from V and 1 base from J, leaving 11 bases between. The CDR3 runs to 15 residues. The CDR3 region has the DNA TGTGCCAGCAGTTTGGAGCGGGCAGGCACAGATACGCAGTATTTT. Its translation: CASSLERAGTDTQYF.

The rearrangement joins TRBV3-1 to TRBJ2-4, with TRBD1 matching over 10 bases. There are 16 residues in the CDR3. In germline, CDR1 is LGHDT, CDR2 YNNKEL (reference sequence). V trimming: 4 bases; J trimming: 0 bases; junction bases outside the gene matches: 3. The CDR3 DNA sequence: TGTGCCAGCAGCCCAGGACAGGGGGGAGCCAAAAACATTCAGTACTTC. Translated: CASSPGQGGAKNIQYF.

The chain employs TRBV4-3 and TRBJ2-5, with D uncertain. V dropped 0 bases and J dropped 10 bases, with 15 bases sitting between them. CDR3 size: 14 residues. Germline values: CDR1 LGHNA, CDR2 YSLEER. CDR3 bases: TGCGCCAGCAGCCAAGATCTGAAAACGGTGGGCCAGTACTTC. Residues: CASSQDLKTVGQYF.

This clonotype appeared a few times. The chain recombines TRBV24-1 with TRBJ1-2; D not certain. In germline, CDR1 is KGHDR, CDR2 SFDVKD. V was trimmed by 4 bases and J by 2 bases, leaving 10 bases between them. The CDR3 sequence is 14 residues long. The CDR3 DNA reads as TGTGCCACCAGTGACCGAGGACGGAACTATGGCTACACCTTC. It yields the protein CATSDRGRNYGYTF.

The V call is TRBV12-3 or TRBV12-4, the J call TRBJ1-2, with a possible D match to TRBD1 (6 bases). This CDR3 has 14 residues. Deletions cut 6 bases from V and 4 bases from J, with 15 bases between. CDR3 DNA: TGTGCCAGCAGAATGGGGGGCAGGGCCTATGGCTACACCTTC. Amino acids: CASRMGGRAYGYTF.

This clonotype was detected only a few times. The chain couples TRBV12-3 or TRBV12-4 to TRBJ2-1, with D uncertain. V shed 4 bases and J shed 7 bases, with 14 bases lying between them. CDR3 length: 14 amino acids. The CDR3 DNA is TGTGCCAGCAGTTCAGTGGTAACCGGGAATGAGCAGTTCTTC. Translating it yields CASSSVVTGNEQFF.

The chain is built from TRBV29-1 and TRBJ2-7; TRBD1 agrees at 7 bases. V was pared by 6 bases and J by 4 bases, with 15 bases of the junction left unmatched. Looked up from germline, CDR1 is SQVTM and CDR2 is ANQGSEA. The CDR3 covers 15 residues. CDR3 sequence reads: CSVHAELTGRYEQYF. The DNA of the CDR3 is TGCAGCGTGCACGCTGAGTTGACAGGGAGATACGAGCAGTACTTC.

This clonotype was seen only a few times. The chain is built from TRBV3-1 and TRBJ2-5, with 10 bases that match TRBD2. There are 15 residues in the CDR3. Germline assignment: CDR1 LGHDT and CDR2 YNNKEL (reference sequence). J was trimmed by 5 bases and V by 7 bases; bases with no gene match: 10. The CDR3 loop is CASKESGGASETQYF. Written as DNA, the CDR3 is TGTGCCAGCAAGGAGAGCGGGGGGGCAAGTGAGACCCAGTACTTC.

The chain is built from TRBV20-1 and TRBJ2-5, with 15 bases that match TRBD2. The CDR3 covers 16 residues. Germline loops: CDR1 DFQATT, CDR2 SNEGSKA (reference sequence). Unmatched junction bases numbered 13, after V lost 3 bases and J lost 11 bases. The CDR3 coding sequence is TGCAGTGCTAGGGACCGGGGACTAGCGGGAGGATCATCGCAGTACTTC. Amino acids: CSARDRGLAGGSSQYF.

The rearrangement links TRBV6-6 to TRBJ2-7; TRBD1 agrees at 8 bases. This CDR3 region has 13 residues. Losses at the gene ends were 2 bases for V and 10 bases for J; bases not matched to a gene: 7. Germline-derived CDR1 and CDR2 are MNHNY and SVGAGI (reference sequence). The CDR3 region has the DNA TGTGCCAGCAGTTACCCGGACAGGGCTGCCCAGTACTTC. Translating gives CASSYPDRAAQYF.

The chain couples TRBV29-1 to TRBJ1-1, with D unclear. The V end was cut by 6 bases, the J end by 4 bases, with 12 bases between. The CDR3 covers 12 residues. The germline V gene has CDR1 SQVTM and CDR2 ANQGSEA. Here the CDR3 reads CSVLHPGTEAFF. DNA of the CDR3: TGCAGCGTCCTTCACCCGGGCACTGAAGCTTTCTTT. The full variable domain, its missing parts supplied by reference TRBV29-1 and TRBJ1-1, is SAVISQKPSRDICQRGTSLTIQCQVDSQVTMMFWYRQQPGQSLTLIATANQGSEATYESGFVIDKFPISRPNLTFSTLTVSNMSPEDSSIYLCSVLHPGTEAFFGQGTRLTVV.

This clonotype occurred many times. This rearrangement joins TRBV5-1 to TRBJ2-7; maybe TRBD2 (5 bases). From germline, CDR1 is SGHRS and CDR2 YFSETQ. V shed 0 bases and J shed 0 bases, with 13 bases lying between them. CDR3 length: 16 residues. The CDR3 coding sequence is TGCGCCAGCAGCTTGGCGCCCCGTGGAGGCTCCTACGAGCAGTACTTC. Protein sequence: CASSLAPRGGSYEQYF.

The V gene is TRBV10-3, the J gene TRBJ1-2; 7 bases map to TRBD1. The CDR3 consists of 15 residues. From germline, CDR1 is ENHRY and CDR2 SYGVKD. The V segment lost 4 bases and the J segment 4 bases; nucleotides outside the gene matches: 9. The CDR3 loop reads CAISVTGQTTYGYTF. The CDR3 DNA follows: TGTGCCATCAGTGTAACGGGACAGACGACCTATGGCTACACCTTC.

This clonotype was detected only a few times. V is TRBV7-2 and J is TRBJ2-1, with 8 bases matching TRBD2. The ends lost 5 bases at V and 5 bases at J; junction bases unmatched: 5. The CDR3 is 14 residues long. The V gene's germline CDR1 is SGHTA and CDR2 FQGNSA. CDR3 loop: CASSHGTRNNEQFF. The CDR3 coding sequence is TGTGCCAGCAGCCACGGGACTAGAAACAATGAGCAGTTCTTC.

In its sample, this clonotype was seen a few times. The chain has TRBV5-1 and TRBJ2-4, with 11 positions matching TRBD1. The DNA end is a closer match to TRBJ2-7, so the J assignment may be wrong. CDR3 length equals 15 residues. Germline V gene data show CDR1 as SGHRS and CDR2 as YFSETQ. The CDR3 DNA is TGCGCCAGCAGCTTGGAAGGGACAGGGGGATACGAGCAGTACTTC. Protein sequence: CASSLEGTGGYEQYF.

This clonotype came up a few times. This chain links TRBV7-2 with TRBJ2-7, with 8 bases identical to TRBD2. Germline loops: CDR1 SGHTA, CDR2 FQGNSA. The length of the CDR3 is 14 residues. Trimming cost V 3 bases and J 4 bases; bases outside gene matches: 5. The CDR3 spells CASSLRTSWYEQYF. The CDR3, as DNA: TGTGCCAGCAGCTTGCGGACTAGCTGGTACGAGCAGTACTTC.

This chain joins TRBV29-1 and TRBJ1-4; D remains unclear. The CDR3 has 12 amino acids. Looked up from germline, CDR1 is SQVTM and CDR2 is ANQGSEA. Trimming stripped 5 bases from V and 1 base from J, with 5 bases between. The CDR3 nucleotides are TGCAGCGTTTCCATAACTAATGAAAAACTGTTTTTT. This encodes CSVSITNEKLFF.